The clone carrying this T cell receptor beta chain has more than one count but fewer than ten. This sample was taken from a study of T cells in Graves' hyperthyroidism and ophthalmopathy. As for the study in general: Before any treatment, at initial diagnosis, peripheral blood was collected.

From RNA transcripts, TCR beta CDR3 regions were amplified. The primer set for the first-round RT-PCR of the TCR CDR3 was HTBI. One entry per CDR3 protein results from TCRdb running MiXCR on the multiplex PCR reads. The sample lists some 490,000 distinct CDR3 sequences, under 25% occurring once. CDR1 is LGHDT, CDR2 YNNKEL, per germline (reference sequence). The ends lost 2 bases at V and 5 bases at J; junction bases unmatched: 6. CDR3 size: 16 residues. This TCR derives from a woman between 65 and 79 years old with Graves' ophthalmopathy. Sequencing was carried out using blood. V usage is TRBV3-1 and J usage is TRBJ2-5; 12 bases agree with TRBD1. The CDR3 DNA reads TGTGCCAGCAGCCAACCTCGGGACAGGGGGCTGGAGACCCAGTACTTC. As protein: CASSQPRDRGLETQYF.